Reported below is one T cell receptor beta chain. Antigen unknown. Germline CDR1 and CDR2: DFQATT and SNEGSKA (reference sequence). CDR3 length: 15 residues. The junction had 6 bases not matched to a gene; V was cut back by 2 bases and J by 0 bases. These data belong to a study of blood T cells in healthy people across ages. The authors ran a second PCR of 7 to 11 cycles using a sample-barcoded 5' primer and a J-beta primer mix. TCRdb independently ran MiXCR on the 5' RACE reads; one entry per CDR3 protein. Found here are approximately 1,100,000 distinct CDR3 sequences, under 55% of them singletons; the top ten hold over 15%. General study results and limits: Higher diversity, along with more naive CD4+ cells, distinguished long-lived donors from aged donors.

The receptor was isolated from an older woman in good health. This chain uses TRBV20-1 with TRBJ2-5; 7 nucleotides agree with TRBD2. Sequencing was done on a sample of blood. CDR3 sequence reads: CSARTASGNQETQYF. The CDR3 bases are TGCAGTGCTAGAACCGCTAGCGGCAACCAAGAGACCCAGTACTTC.